This paragraph reports one T cell receptor (beta chain). Antigen specificity is unknown. The data belong to a study of T cells in localized non-small cell lung cancer. Findings and caveats of the study: The tumor had only one region sequenced, so heterogeneity remains possible. Increased T cell density in blood showed an association with longer overall survival. There were a median around 57 of the top 100 tumor clones appearing in adjacent lung.

Trimming shortened V by 4 bases and J by 5 bases, and 11 bases separated the two germline ends. The CDR3 is made up of 13 amino acids. Germline assignment: CDR1 SGDLS and CDR2 YYNGEE. Only in-frame clones appear in the TCRdb table, and some are missing; sequencing was by immunoSEQ multiplex PCR. The data show about 14,000 clones, roughly 85% seen once. The sample here was peripheral blood, taken before any cancer treatment. The sequence came from a female donor older than 55 with stage I squamous cell lung carcinoma. The chain combines TRBV9 with TRBJ2-3; D remains ambiguous. The CDR3 sequence is CASSPRAEDTQYF. The CDR3 bases are TGTGCCAGCAGCCCCCGGGCAGAAGATACGCAGTATTTT.